This TCR beta chain was sequenced for a study of T-cell memory formation after mild COVID-19. The overall study: Clusters of TCRs were largely donor specific. Findings and caveats of the study: The study found contracting CD4+ clones mainly in CM and EM and contracting CD8+ clones in EMRA.

MiXCR was run by TCRdb on the 5' RACE reads, yielding one entry per CDR3 protein. The sample consists of fewer than 350,000 distinct CDR3 sequences, 15% of them appearing once. This clonotype was seen many times. Its antigen is currently unknown. Germline CDR1 and CDR2: SQVTM and ANQGSEA. The CDR3 has 12 residues. V was cut by 7 bases and J by 6 bases, with 15 bases left in between. The sequence came from a young man who had mild COVID-19 (a few samples of this study predate the infection). Cell type and time point are not known. The chain couples TRBV29-1 to TRBJ1-1; a possible D gene is TRBD1 (5 bases). Specimen: PBMCs or a T cell subset sorted from them (not recorded which). CDR3 loop: CSGILAGSEAFF. The DNA for the CDR3 is TGCAGCGGAATACTGGCAGGGTCTGAAGCTTTCTTT.